The 9 T cell receptor beta chains below come from one sample, sequenced in a study of T cell changes during pregnancy in multiple sclerosis. Profiled with immunoSEQ multiplex PCR; TCRdb holds only in-frame clones, not every one. The repertoire holds 25,000 to 35,000 clones, with more than 70% as singletons. The sequences come from CD8+ T cells from peripheral blood mononuclear cells, collected in the second trimester of pregnancy. The receptors were sampled from a female donor with multiple sclerosis, enrolled in a pregnancy study.

This clone appeared once. The chain uses TRBV6-5 and TRBJ1-1; D is unclear. Trimming shortened V by 0 bases and J by 6 bases, and 8 bases separated the two germline ends. Germline V lookup: CDR1 MNHEY, CDR2 SVGAGI. The CDR3 has 13 residues. The CDR3 loop reads CASSYSFQAEAFF. In nucleotides, the CDR3 is TGTGCCAGCAGTTACTCTTTCCAGGCTGAAGCTTTCTTT.

V gene TRBV14 combines with J gene TRBJ1-6; possibly TRBD1 for D (5 bases). This CDR3 region has 16 residues. The germline CDR1 and CDR2 sequences are SGHDN and FVKESK. Trimming shortened V by 4 bases and J by 5 bases, and 15 bases separated the two germline ends. CDR3 sequence (DNA): TGTGCCAGCAGCCCCTCTGGGGCAGTTAATAATTCACCCCTCCACTTT. Translating it yields CASSPSGAVNNSPLHF.

The CDR3 sequence is CAISAGGDYNEQFF. The CDR3 nucleotides are TGTGCCATCAGTGCGGGGGGCGACTACAATGAGCAGTTCTTC. This chain connects TRBV10-3 to TRBJ2-1; weak D call: TRBD2 (7 bases). CDR1 is ENHRY, CDR2 SYGVKD, per germline. This CDR3 spans 14 amino acids. V was cut by 4 bases and J by 3 bases, with 10 bases left in between.

This chain uses TRBV6-5 with TRBJ2-7; 8 nucleotides align to TRBD1. The CDR3 has 14 amino acids. V was pared by 2 bases and J by 4 bases, with 4 bases of the junction left unmatched. CDR1 MNHEY and CDR2 SVGAGI come from the germline V gene. This chain's CDR3 is CASSYARQGYEQYF. The CDR3 DNA reads as TGTGCCAGCAGTTACGCCAGACAGGGGTACGAGCAGTACTTC.

The genes are TRBV30 and TRBJ1-6; the D is unclear. The CDR3 is made up of 13 amino acids. Trimming shortened V by 4 bases and J by 6 bases, and 10 bases separated the two germline ends. Germline V gives CDR1 GTSNPN, CDR2 SVGIG (reference sequence). In DNA, the CDR3 is TGTGCCTGGACGGAGGGCTTTAATTCACCCCTCCACTTT. Amino acid sequence: CAWTEGFNSPLHF.

The rearrangement uses TRBV5-6 and TRBJ2-5, with D possibly being TRBD1 (6 bases). V gave up 0 bases and J gave up 4 bases, with 10 bases separating them. In germline, CDR1 is SGHDT, CDR2 YYEEEE. This CDR3 region has 14 residues. CDR3 loop: CASSLGTGRETQYF. CDR3 DNA: TGTGCCAGCAGCTTGGGTACAGGGAGAGAGACCCAGTACTTC.

The V gene is TRBV19, the J gene TRBJ2-2; possibly TRBD1 for D (5 bases). The V and J ends lost 6 bases and 6 bases respectively, with 14 bases between them. The CDR3 loop spans 14 amino acids. The germline V gene has CDR1 LNHDA and CDR2 SQIVND (reference sequence). CDR3 region: CASSPSGYSGELFF. The CDR3 bases are TGTGCCAGTAGCCCGTCAGGGTACTCCGGGGAGCTGTTTTTT.

The genes are TRBV5-1 and TRBJ2-5; TRBD1 is a possible D gene (5 bases). Germline lookup yields CDR1 SGHRS and CDR2 YFSETQ. This CDR3 contains 13 residues. The V gene lost 0 bases and the J gene lost 5 bases, with 8 bases spanning the gap. CDR3 coding DNA: TGCGCCAGCAGCTTGGCAGGGCGGGAGACCCAGTACTTC. The encoded protein is CASSLAGRETQYF.

In regard to this clone: The junction and the germline gene differ at one end; a read error may be behind it. This chain connects TRBV7-7 to TRBJ2-1; 15 positions agree with TRBD2. CDR3 length equals 15 residues. Germline V gives CDR1 SSHAT, CDR2 FNYEAQ (reference sequence). CDR3 nucleotides: TGTGCTAGCAGCTCGGGACTAGCGGGGGGATATGAGCAGTTCTTC. Its translation: CASSSGLAGGYEQFF.